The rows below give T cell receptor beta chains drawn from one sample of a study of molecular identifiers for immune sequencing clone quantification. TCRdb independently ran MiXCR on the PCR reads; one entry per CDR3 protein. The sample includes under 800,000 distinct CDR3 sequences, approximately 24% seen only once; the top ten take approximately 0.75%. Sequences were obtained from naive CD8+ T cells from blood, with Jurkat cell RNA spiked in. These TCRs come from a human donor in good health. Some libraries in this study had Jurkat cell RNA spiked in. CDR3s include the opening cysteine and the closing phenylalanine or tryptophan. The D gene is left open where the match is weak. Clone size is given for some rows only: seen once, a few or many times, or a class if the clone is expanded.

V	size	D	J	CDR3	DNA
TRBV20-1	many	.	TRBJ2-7	CSARPGGSAYEQYF	TGCAGTGCTAGACCAGGCGGGTCGGCATACGAGCAGTACTTC
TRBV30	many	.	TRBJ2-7	CAWSPVRDQQYF	TGTGCCTGGAGTCCAGTTCGGGACCAACAGTACTTC
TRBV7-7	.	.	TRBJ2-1	CASSSPGSNEQFF	TGTGCCAGCAGCAGCCCAGGGTCCAATGAGCAGTTCTTC
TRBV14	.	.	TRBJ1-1	CASSAEWDTEAFF	TGTGCCAGCAGCGCGGAGTGGGACACTGAAGCTTTCTTT
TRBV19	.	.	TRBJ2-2	CASTPLEGVGELFF	TGTGCCAGTACCCCCTTGGAAGGAGTCGGGGAGCTGTTTTTT
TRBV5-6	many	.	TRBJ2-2	CASSLDFHGLNTGELFF	TGTGCCAGCAGCTTAGATTTCCACGGGCTGAACACCGGGGAGCTGTTTTTT
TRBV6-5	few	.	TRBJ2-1	CASSSWVGNEQFF	TGTGCCAGCAGCTCCTGGGTGGGGAATGAGCAGTTCTTC
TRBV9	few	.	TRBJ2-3	CASSVGLGGSTDTQYF	TGTGCCAGCAGCGTAGGACTAGGGGGAAGCACAGATACGCAGTATTTT
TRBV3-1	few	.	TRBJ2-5	CASSQVLLADQETQYF	TGTGCCAGCAGCCAAGTGTTATTAGCAGACCAAGAGACCCAGTACTTC
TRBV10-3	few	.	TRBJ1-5	CAIGEDSNQPQHF	TGTGCCATCGGGGAAGATAGCAATCAGCCCCAGCATTTT
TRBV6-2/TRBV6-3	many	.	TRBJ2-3	CASSELRDDSDTQYF	TGTGCCAGCAGTGAGCTGCGGGACGACTCGGATACGCAGTATTTT
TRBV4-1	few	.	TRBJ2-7	CASSQGTVGTGEQYF	TGCGCCAGCAGCCAAGGGACAGTAGGTACCGGCGAGCAGTACTTC
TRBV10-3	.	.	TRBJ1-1	CAISDQKWNTEAFF	TGTGCCATCAGTGACCAGAAATGGAACACTGAAGCTTTCTTT
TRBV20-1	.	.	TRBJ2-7	CSAARSYEQYF	TGCAGTGCTGCAAGGTCCTACGAGCAGTACTTC
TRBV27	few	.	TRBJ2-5	CASSSLSTDAGETQYF	TGTGCCAGCAGTTCCCTGTCTACGGACGCGGGGGAGACCCAGTACTTC
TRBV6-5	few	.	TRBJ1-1	CASSYSPGASNTEAFF	TGTGCCAGCAGTTACTCCCCGGGGGCGTCGAACACTGAAGCTTTCTTT
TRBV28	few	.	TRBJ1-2	CASSFRGAQGYTF	TGTGCCAGCAGTTTTCGGGGGGCCCAGGGCTACACCTTC
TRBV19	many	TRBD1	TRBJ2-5	CASSSGQGLWETQYF	TGTGCCAGTAGTAGTGGACAGGGTCTTTGGGAGACCCAGTACTTC
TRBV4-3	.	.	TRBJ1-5	CASSQVHHNPSGNQPQHF	TGCGCCAGCAGCCAAGTTCACCATAATCCTAGCGGCAATCAGCCCCAGCATTTT
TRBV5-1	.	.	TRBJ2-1	CASSWGDRSFFLFF	TGCGCCAGCAGCTGGGGGGACAGATCGTTCTTCCTGTTCTTC
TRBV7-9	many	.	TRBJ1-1	CASSLRPLGTEAFF	TGTGCCAGCAGCCTCCGGCCTCTAGGGACTGAAGCTTTCTTT
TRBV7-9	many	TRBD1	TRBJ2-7	CASSSDLTGKEYF	TGTGCCAGCAGCTCCGACCTGACAGGGAAGGAGTACTTC
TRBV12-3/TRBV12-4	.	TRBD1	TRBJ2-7	CASSLYGTGYEQYF	TGTGCCAGCAGTTTATACGGGACAGGGTACGAGCAGTACTTC
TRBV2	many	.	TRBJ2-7	CASREQGSVLGEQYF	TGTGCCAGCAGAGAACAGGGCTCGGTTCTGGGCGAGCAGTACTTC
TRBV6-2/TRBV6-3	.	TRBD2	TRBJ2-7	CASNPFGGSSEQYF	TGTGCCAGCAATCCCTTTGGCGGGAGCTCCGAGCAGTACTTC
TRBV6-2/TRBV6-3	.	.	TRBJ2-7	CASSLERALYEQYF	TGTGCCAGCAGTTTAGAAAGAGCTCTCTACGAGCAGTACTTC
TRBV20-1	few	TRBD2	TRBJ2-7	CSAGEGPKGYEQYF	TGCAGTGCTGGGGAGGGGCCAAAGGGCTACGAGCAGTACTTC
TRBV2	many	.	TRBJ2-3	CASRLPYTNGGIRTDTQYF	TGTGCCAGCAGACTTCCCTACACGAACGGCGGGATTCGCACAGATACGCAGTATTTT
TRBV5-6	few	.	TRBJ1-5	CASSFGQPSDQPQHF	TGTGCCAGCAGCTTCGGACAGCCTAGCGATCAGCCCCAGCATTTT
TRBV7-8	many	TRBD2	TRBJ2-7	CASSLDVAGGYEQYF	TGTGCCAGCAGCTTAGATGTTGCCGGGGGGTACGAGCAGTACTTC
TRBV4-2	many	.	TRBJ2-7	CASSQDRNVAGEQYF	TGTGCCAGCAGCCAAGATCGAAACGTGGCGGGAGAGCAGTACTTC
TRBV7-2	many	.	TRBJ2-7	CASSLALATYEQYF	TGTGCCAGCAGCTTAGCGCTGGCGACCTACGAGCAGTACTTC
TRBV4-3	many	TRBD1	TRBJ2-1	CASSLGQGPYNEQFF	TGCGCCAGCAGCCTCGGACAGGGCCCCTACAATGAGCAGTTCTTC
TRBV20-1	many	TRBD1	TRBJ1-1	CSARDRVMVEAFF	TGCAGTGCCAGGGACAGGGTCATGGTTGAAGCTTTCTTT
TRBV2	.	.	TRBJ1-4	CASVRGTEKLFF	TGTGCCAGCGTCAGGGGAACGGAAAAACTGTTTTTT
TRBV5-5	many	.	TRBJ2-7	CASSFGFSYEQYF	TGTGCCAGCAGCTTTGGGTTTTCCTACGAGCAGTACTTC
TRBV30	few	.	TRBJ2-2	CAWNLLSGELFF	TGTGCCTGGAACCTGCTGTCCGGGGAGCTGTTTTTT
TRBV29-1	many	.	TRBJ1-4	CSVVLASNEKLFF	TGCAGCGTTGTTTTGGCCTCTAATGAAAAACTGTTTTTT
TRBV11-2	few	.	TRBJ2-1	CASSFVDFNEQFF	TGTGCCAGCAGCTTTGTAGACTTCAATGAGCAGTTCTTC
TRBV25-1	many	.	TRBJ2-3	CASSEATGLWGTDTQYF	TGTGCCAGCAGTGAGGCTACAGGGTTATGGGGCACAGATACGCAGTATTTT
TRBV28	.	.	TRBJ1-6	CASSPSLGDPPLHF	TGTGCCAGCAGTCCCTCCCTGGGGGACCCGCCCCTCCACTTT
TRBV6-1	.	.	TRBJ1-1	CASSEPGPNWEAFF	TGTGCCAGCAGTGAGCCGGGACCAAATTGGGAAGCTTTCTTT
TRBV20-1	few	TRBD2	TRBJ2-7	CSARILAGVYNEQYF	TGCAGTGCTAGAATTCTAGCGGGAGTATACAACGAGCAGTACTTC
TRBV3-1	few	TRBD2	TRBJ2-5	CASTGLAGVETQYF	TGTGCCAGCACCGGACTAGCGGGAGTGGAGACCCAGTACTTC
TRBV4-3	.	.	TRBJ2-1	CASSQDRGSYYNEQFF	TGCGCCAGCAGCCAAGATCGGGGGAGTTACTACAATGAGCAGTTCTTC
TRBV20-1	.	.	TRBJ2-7	CSATMTGFTTYEQYF	TGCAGTGCTACTATGACGGGATTTACGACCTACGAGCAGTACTTC
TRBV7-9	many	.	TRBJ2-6	CAIPHLGGMISGANVLTF	TGTGCCATCCCGCATCTAGGGGGAATGATCTCTGGGGCCAACGTCCTGACTTTC
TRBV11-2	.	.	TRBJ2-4	CASTNLGLAKNIQYF	TGTGCCAGCACCAACCTGGGACTAGCCAAAAACATTCAGTACTTC
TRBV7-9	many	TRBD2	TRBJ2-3	CASRTSGSYTQYF	TGTGCCAGCAGGACTAGCGGGAGTTATACGCAGTATTTT
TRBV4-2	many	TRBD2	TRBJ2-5	CASSPTTSGRPLRGETQYF	TGTGCCAGCAGCCCTACGACTAGCGGGAGGCCCCTTCGGGGCGAGACCCAGTACTTC
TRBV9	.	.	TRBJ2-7	CASSPYSPHREQYF	TGTGCCAGCAGCCCGTACAGTCCTCATCGGGAGCAGTACTTC
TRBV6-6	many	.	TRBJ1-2	CASSYRDTDYGYTF	TGTGCCAGCAGTTACCGCGACACTGACTATGGCTACACCTTC
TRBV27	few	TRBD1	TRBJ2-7	CASSLKGALTYEQYF	TGTGCCAGCAGTTTAAAGGGGGCTTTGACCTACGAGCAGTACTTC
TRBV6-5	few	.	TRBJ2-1	CATQTTPGVSNEQFF	TGTGCCACCCAAACGACTCCTGGGGTTTCGAATGAGCAGTTCTTC
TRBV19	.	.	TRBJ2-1	CASSINGHSITYNEQFF	TGTGCCAGTAGTATCAACGGGCATAGTATCACCTACAATGAGCAGTTCTTC